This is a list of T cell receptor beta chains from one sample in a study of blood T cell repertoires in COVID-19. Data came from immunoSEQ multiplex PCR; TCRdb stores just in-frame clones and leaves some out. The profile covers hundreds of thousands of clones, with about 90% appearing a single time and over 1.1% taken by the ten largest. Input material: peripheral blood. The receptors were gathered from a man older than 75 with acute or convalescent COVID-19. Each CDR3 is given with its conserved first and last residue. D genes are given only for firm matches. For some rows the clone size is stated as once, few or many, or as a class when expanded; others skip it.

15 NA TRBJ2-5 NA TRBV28 CASSTRIGGGETQYF TGTGCCAGCAGTACCCGAATTGGCGGTGGGGAGACCCAGTACTTC
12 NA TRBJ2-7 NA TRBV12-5 CASANSSYEQYF TGTGCTAGTGCGAACAGCTCCTACGAGCAGTACTTC
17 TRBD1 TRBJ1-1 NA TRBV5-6 CASSTPGQPYMNTEAFF TGTGCCAGCAGCACACCGGGACAGCCCTATATGAACACTGAAGCTTTCTTT
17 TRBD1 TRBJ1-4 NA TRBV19 CASSTPGQGASNEKLFF TGTGCCAGTAGTACCCCGGGACAGGGGGCTTCTAATGAAAAACTGTTTTTT
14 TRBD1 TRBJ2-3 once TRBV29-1 CSSDEGTGTDTQYF TGCAGCTCCGACGAGGGGACAGGGACAGATACGCAGTATTTT
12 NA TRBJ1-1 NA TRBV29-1 CSVSSGQPEAFF TGCAGCGTATCGTCAGGACAGCCTGAAGCTTTCTTT
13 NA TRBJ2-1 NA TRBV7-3 CASSLNRVNEQFF TGTGCCAGCAGCTTAAACAGGGTCAATGAGCAGTTCTTC
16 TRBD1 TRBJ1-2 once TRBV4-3 CASSQGQGAFRYGYTF TGCGCCAGCAGCCAAGGACAGGGGGCGTTCCGCTATGGCTACACCTTC
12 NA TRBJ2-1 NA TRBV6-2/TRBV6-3 CASSYPPGGQFF TGTGCCAGCAGTTACCCCCCCGGGGGGCAGTTCTTC
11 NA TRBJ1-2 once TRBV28 CASGGYYGYTF TGTGCCAGCGGGGGGTACTATGGCTACACCTTC
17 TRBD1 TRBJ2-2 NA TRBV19 CASSLRRGQGNTGELFF TGTGCCAGTAGTCTAAGACGGGGACAGGGGAACACCGGGGAGCTGTTTTTT
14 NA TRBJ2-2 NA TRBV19 CASSLSTNTGELFF TGTGCCAGTAGTTTGAGTACGAACACCGGGGAGCTGTTTTTT
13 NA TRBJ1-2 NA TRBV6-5 CASSLKGGYGYTF TGTGCCAGCAGCCTAAAGGGCGGGTATGGCTACACCTTC
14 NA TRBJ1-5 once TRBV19 CATQGSGNNQPQHF TGTGCCACCCAGGGTTCTGGGAACAATCAGCCCCAGCATTTT
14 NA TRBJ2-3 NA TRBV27 CASSSSREADTQYF NA
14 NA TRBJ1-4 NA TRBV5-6 CASSPGGVNEKLFF TGTGCCAGCAGCCCTGGAGGGGTTAATGAAAAACTGTTTTTT
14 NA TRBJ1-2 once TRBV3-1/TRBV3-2 CASSRLQGRDGYTF TGTGCCAGCAGCCGACTACAGGGTCGGGATGGCTACACCTTC
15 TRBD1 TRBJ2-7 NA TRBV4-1 CASSQEEQGVYEQYF TGCGCCAGCAGCCAAGAGGAACAGGGGGTCTACGAGCAGTACTTC
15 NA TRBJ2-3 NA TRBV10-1 CASRGRTGSTDTQYF TGCGCCAGCAGGGGGAGGACGGGTAGCACAGATACGCAGTATTTT
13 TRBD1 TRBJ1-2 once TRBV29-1 CSVGRQGGRGYTF TGCAGCGTGGGTAGACAGGGAGGAAGAGGCTACACCTTC
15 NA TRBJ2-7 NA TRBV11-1 CASSLSEGASYEQYF TGTGCCAGCAGCTTATCGGAGGGGGCCTCCTACGAGCAGTACTTC
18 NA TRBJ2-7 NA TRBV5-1 CASSLQPPRGIGAYEQYF TGCGCCAGCAGCCTTCAACCCCCCCGCGGCATAGGGGCCTACGAGCAGTACTTC
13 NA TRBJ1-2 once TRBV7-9 CASSENRVYGYTF TGTGCCAGCAGCGAGAACAGGGTCTATGGCTACACCTTC
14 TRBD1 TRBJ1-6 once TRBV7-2 CASNPAGTAQALHF TGTGCCAGCAACCCGGCGGGGACAGCCCAGGCCCTCCACTTT
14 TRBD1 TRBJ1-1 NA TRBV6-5 CASRRDRGPTEAFF TGTGCCAGCCGGCGAGACAGGGGGCCCACTGAAGCTTTCTTT
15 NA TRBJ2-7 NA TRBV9 CASSPTFGAYYEQYF TGTGCCAGCAGCCCAACCTTCGGAGCTTACTACGAGCAGTACTTC
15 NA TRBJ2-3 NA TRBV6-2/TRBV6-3 CASSSSWDSPYTQYF TGTGCCAGCAGTTCCTCCTGGGACTCCCCCTATACGCAGTATTTT
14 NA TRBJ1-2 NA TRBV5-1 CASSSGRGLSGYTF TGCGCCAGCAGCTCCGGACGGGGATTATCCGGCTACACCTTC
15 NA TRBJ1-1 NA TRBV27 CASSSPPGRGTEAFF TGTGCCAGCAGTTCTCCGCCCGGGAGGGGAACTGAAGCTTTCTTT
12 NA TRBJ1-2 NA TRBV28 CASGTLNYGYTF TGTGCCAGCGGGACACTCAACTATGGCTACACCTTC
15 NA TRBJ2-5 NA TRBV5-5 CASSLDGSLQETQYF TGTGCCAGCAGCTTGGATGGCTCTCTTCAAGAGACCCAGTACTTC
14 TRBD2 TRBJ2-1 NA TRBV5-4 CASSWAGGPNEQFF TGTGCCAGCAGCTGGGCGGGAGGACCAAATGAGCAGTTCTTC
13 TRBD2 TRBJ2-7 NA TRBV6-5 CASTSGEPYEQYF TGTGCCAGCACTAGCGGAGAACCCTACGAGCAGTACTTC
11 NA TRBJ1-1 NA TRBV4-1 CASSHWGEAFF TGCGCCAGCAGCCATTGGGGGGAGGCTTTCTTT
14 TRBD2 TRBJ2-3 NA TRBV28 CASRPKTSGTSQYF TGTGCCAGCAGACCCAAGACTAGCGGGACCTCGCAGTATTTT
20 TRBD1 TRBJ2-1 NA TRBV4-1 CASSPRQGATTSGAYNEQFF TGCGCCAGCAGCCCCAGACAGGGGGCAACAACTAGCGGTGCCTACAATGAGCAGTTCTTC
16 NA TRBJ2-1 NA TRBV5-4 CASSRRSSGSYNEQFF TGTGCCAGCAGCCGTAGATCCAGCGGCTCCTACAATGAGCAGTTCTTC
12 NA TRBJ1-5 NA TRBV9 CASSVSGGPQHF TGTGCCAGCAGCGTCTCGGGGGGGCCCCAGCATTTT
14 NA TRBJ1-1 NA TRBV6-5 CASNQRGTNTEAFF TGTGCCAGCAACCAAAGGGGCACGAACACTGAAGCTTTCTTT
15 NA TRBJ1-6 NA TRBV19 CASSISERSNSPLHF TGTGCCAGTAGTATCTCGGAAAGGAGTAATTCACCCCTCCACTTT
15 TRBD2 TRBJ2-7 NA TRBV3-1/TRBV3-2 CASSQAPSGRGEQYF TGTGCCAGCAGCCAAGCTCCTAGCGGGAGGGGAGAGCAGTACTTC
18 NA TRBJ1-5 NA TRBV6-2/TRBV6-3 CASSYRSIVEGINQPQHF TGTGCCAGCAGCTATCGAAGTATTGTAGAGGGAATCAATCAGCCCCAGCATTTT
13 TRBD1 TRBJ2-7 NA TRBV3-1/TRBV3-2 CASSPRQGYEQYF TGTGCCAGCAGCCCTAGACAGGGCTACGAGCAGTACTTC
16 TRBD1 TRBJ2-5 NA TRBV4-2 CASSQAQGTDQETQYF TGTGCCAGCAGCCAAGCTCAAGGGACAGACCAAGAGACCCAGTACTTC
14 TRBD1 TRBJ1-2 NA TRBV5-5 CASSSGTGIYGYTF TGTGCCAGCAGCTCCGGGACAGGGATCTATGGCTACACCTTC
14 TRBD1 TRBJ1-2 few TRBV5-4 CASSSTGSSYGYTF TGTGCCAGCAGTTCGACAGGGTCCTCCTATGGCTACACCTTC
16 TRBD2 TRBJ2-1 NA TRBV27 CASSLISGDLYNEQFF TGTGCCAGCAGTTTGATTAGCGGGGATTTATACAATGAGCAGTTCTTC
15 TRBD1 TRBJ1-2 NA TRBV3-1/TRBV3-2 CASSQARTGGYGYTF TGTGCCAGCAGCCAAGCTCGGACAGGGGGCTATGGCTACACCTTC
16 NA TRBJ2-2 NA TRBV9 CASSPPSTANTGELFF TGTGCCAGCAGCCCACCCTCTACAGCGAACACCGGGGAGCTGTTTTTT
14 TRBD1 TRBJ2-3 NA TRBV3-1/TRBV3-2 CASSQETGVDTQYF TGTGCCAGCAGCCAAGAAACAGGGGTGGATACGCAGTATTTT
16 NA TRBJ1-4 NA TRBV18 CASSRRREYRNEKLFF TGTGCCAGCTCGCGAAGACGGGAGTATCGGAATGAAAAACTGTTTTTT